This T cell receptor beta chain appears in the sequencing data of a study of spatial heterogeneity in lung cancer. Looking at the study overall: At a median of about 22 months after resection, follow-up PBMC samples were sequenced when available.

MiXCR, applied by TCRdb to the 5' RACE reads, yields one record per CDR3 protein. The profile covers more than 95,000 distinct CDR3 sequences, with 10% to 15% appearing a single time and roughly 17% taken by the ten largest. This CDR3 comprises 16 residues. Unmatched junction bases numbered 2, after V lost 0 bases and J lost 1 base. Germline-derived CDR1 and CDR2 are LGHDT and YNNKEL (reference sequence). This clonotype has just a few counts. Time point defined: blood at routine non-recurrence follow-up after resection. The authors sequenced whole RNA from tumor, nontumor lung or frozen PBMC without sorting.

The chain is built from TRBV3-1 and TRBJ2-2; 7 positions agree with TRBD2. Sequencing used PBMCs, obtained at follow-up. This receptor was obtained from a male donor with early-stage non-small cell lung cancer. The CDR3 DNA follows: TGTGCCAGCAGCCAAGATCGGGGGGAGAACACCGGGGAGCTGTTTTTT. This translates into CASSQDRGENTGELFF.